This T cell receptor (beta chain) derives from a study of blood T cell repertoires in COVID-19. Trimming removed 4 bases from V and 1 base from J, with 11 bases in between. This CDR3 comprises 14 residues. Germline V gene lookup returns CDR1 SGHNT and CDR2 YYREEE (reference sequence). Some clones are missing from TCRdb's copy, which holds only in-frame ones; the method was immunoSEQ multiplex PCR. This table has some 69,000 clones, 60% to 80% appearing once. Sequenced sample: peripheral blood. This chain uses TRBV5-4 with TRBJ1-2; no clear D. This receptor was identified in a man in his 60s with acute or convalescent COVID-19. The CDR3 sequence: CASSQLVLNYGYTF. CDR3 bases: TGTGCCAGCAGCCAACTGGTTCTTAACTATGGCTACACCTTC.